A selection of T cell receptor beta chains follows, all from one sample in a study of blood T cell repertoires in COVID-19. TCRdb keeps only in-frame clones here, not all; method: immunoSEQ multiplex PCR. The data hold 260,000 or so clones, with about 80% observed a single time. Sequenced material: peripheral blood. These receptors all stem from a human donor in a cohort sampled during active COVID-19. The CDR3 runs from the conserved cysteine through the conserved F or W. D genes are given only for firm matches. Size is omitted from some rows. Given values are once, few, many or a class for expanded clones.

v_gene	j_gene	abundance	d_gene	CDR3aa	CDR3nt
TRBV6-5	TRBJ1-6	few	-	CASSYRGSLDLPLHF	TGTGCCAGCAGTTACAGGGGGTCTTTGGACTTACCCCTCCACTTT
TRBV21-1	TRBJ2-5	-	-	CASSFRLPGDRDPVGEETQYF	TGTGCCAGCAGCTTCCGGCTTCCCGGGGACAGGGACCCTGTGGGGGAAGAGACCCAGTACTTC
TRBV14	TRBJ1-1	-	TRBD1	CASSQENRGLNTEAFF	TGTGCCAGCAGCCAAGAGAACAGGGGGCTGAACACTGAAGCTTTCTTT
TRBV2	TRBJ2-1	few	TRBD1	CASSELRGQDNEQFF	TGTGCCAGCAGTGAACTCAGGGGGCAGGACAATGAGCAGTTCTTC
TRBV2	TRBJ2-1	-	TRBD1	CASSVDRGGGEQFF	TGTGCCAGCAGTGTCGACAGGGGAGGAGGTGAGCAGTTCTTC
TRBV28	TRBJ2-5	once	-	CASSLGAYETQYF	TGTGCCAGCAGTTTAGGGGCTTATGAGACCCAGTACTTC
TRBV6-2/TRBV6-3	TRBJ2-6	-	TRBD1	CASSYLNPTGLSSGANVLTF	TGTGCCAGCAGTTACCTTAACCCGACAGGGTTATCGTCGGGGGCCAACGTCCTGACTTTC
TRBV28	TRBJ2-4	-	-	CATAGQAKNIQYF	TGTGCCACCGCGGGACAGGCCAAAAACATTCAGTACTTC
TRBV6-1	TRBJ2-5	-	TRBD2	CASSEFSGRIPETQYF	TGTGCCAGCAGTGAATTCAGCGGGAGGATCCCAGAGACCCAGTACTTC
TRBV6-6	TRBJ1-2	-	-	CASSQKSGRGYTF	TGTGCCAGCAGTCAAAAGAGCGGTCGGGGCTACACCTTC
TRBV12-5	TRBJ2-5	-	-	CASAGVQETQYF	TGTGCTAGTGCGGGGGTCCAAGAGACCCAGTACTTC
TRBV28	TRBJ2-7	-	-	CASNPGAEIYEQYF	TGTGCCAGCAACCCTGGGGCCGAAATCTACGAGCAGTACTTC
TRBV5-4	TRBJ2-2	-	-	CASSPGSGNTGELFF	TGTGCCAGCAGCCCCGGTAGCGGGAACACCGGGGAGCTGTTTTTT
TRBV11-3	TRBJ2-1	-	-	CASSLEGGRGEQFF	TGTGCCAGCAGCTTAGAGGGCGGACGGGGGGAGCAGTTCTTC
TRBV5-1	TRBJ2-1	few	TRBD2	CASQLPGLAAYNEQFF	TGCGCCAGTCAACTTCCGGGACTAGCGGCATACAATGAGCAGTTCTTC
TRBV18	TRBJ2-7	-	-	CASSLTIRTGTFSYEQYF	TGTGCCAGCTCACTCACGATCCGTACAGGGACCTTCTCCTACGAGCAGTACTTC
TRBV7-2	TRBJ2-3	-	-	CASSSPRRGGSTDTQYF	TGTGCCAGCAGCTCGCCTAGGAGGGGGGGAAGCACAGATACGCAGTATTTT
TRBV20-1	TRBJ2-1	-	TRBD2	CSVSSGGTNEQFF	TGCAGTGTTAGTAGCGGGGGGACGAATGAGCAGTTCTTC
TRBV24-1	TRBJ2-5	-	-	CATSDPTGEGETQYF	TGTGCCACCAGTGACCCGACAGGGGAGGGGGAGACCCAGTACTTC
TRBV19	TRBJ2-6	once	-	CASSTFNSGANVLTF	TGTGCCAGTAGTACCTTTAACTCTGGGGCCAACGTCCTGACTTTC
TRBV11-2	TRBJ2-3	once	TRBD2	CASSPRGTSGFYTDTQYF	TGTGCCAGCAGTCCCCGTGGCACTAGCGGGTTTTACACAGATACGCAGTATTTT
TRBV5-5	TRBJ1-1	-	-	CASSHERFTEAFF	TGTGCCAGCAGTCACGAACGGTTCACTGAAGCTTTCTTT
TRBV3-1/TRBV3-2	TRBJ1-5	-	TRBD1	CASSQGTGGFQPQHF	TGTGCCAGCAGCCAGGGGACAGGGGGCTTTCAGCCCCAGCATTTT
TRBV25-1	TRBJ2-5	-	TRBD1	CASSGRTGATQETQYF	TGTGCCAGCAGTGGAAGGACAGGGGCCACTCAAGAGACCCAGTACTTC
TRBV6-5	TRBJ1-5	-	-	CASSLQGGGSNQPQHF	TGTGCCAGCAGTTTACAGGGAGGGGGAAGCAATCAGCCCCAGCATTTT
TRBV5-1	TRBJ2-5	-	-	CASSWGQAGLETQYF	TGCGCCAGCAGCTGGGGTCAGGCAGGGCTAGAGACCCAGTACTTC
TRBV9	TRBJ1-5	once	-	CASSVDSNSNQPQHF	TGTGCCAGCAGCGTAGACAGTAATAGCAATCAGCCCCAGCATTTT
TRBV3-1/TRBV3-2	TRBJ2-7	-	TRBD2	CASSPLGTSGFQGEQYF	TGTGCCAGCAGCCCTCTAGGGACTAGCGGGTTCCAGGGGGAGCAGTACTTC
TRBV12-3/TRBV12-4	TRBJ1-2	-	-	CASSSSRGFGYTF	TGTGCCAGCAGTTCATCCCGGGGGTTTGGCTACACCTTC
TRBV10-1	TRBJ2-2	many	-	CASSESGALGPGELFF	TGCGCCAGCAGTGAGTCAGGGGCCTTAGGCCCCGGGGAGCTGTTTTTT
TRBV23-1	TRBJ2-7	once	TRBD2	CASRGGAGKSSYEQYF	TGCGCCAGCAGGGGGGGAGCGGGGAAATCGTCCTACGAGCAGTACTTC
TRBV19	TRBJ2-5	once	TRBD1	CASSRPTGGRETQYF	TGTGCCAGTAGTAGGCCGACAGGGGGTCGAGAGACCCAGTACTTC